These T cell receptor beta chains were read from a single sample in a study of T cells in Graves' hyperthyroidism and ophthalmopathy. Each CDR3 protein is one row after TCRdb ran MiXCR on the multiplex PCR reads. The table records about 260,000 distinct CDR3 sequences, 20% to 25% of them present only once. The sample taken for sequencing was blood. These receptors came from a man aged 35 to 55 with Graves' hyperthyroidism that later progressed to Graves' ophthalmopathy. The CDR3 runs from the conserved cysteine through the conserved F or W. The D gene is left open where the match is weak. Clone size is given for some rows only: seen once, a few or many times, or a class if the clone is expanded.

J gene: TRBJ1-1; V gene: TRBV11-2; D gene: -; clone size: -; CDR3 protein: CASSLWATDMNTEAFF; CDR3 DNA: TGTGCCAGCAGCTTATGGGCGACTGACATGAACACTGAAGCTTTCTTT
J gene: TRBJ2-4; V gene: TRBV4-1; D gene: -; clone size: -; CDR3 protein: CASSQAGLAKNIQYF; CDR3 DNA: TGCGCCAGCAGCCAGGCAGGATTAGCCAAAAACATTCAGTACTTC
J gene: TRBJ2-7; V gene: TRBV10-3; D gene: TRBD2; clone size: many; CDR3 protein: CAISELAGDQYEQYF; CDR3 DNA: TGTGCCATCAGTGAACTAGCGGGAGACCAATACGAGCAGTACTTC
J gene: TRBJ1-1; V gene: TRBV15; D gene: -; clone size: -; CDR3 protein: CATSRGPGNTEAFF; CDR3 DNA: TGTGCCACCAGCAGGGGCCCGGGGAACACTGAAGCTTTCTTT
J gene: TRBJ2-7; V gene: TRBV19; D gene: -; clone size: many; CDR3 protein: CASKPRHSRELYEQYF; CDR3 DNA: TGTGCCAGTAAACCCCGGCATTCCAGGGAGCTCTACGAGCAGTACTTC
J gene: TRBJ2-7; V gene: TRBV6-2/TRBV6-3; D gene: TRBD2; clone size: few; CDR3 protein: CASRTSGPYEQYF; CDR3 DNA: TGTGCCAGCCGGACTAGCGGACCCTACGAGCAGTACTTC
J gene: TRBJ2-5; V gene: TRBV20-1; D gene: TRBD1; clone size: many; CDR3 protein: CSAWGDRVTETQYF; CDR3 DNA: TGCAGTGCATGGGGGGACAGGGTTACCGAGACCCAGTACTTC
J gene: TRBJ2-7; V gene: TRBV6-5; D gene: -; clone size: many; CDR3 protein: CASSYSGQRLYEQYF; CDR3 DNA: TGTGCCAGCAGTTACTCCGGACAGCGCCTCTACGAGCAGTACTTC
J gene: TRBJ2-5; V gene: TRBV2; D gene: -; clone size: many; CDR3 protein: CASNGEAQYF; CDR3 DNA: TGTGCCAGCAACGGGGAGGCCCAGTACTTC
J gene: TRBJ1-2; V gene: TRBV5-1; D gene: TRBD1; clone size: -; CDR3 protein: CASSWTGTDGYTF; CDR3 DNA: TGCGCCAGCAGCTGGACAGGGACCGATGGCTACACCTTC
J gene: TRBJ2-7; V gene: TRBV20-1; D gene: -; clone size: many; CDR3 protein: CSATPGPGSYEQYF; CDR3 DNA: TGCAGTGCTACCCCCGGTCCAGGCTCCTACGAGCAGTACTTC
J gene: TRBJ1-2; V gene: TRBV20-1; D gene: TRBD1; clone size: many; CDR3 protein: CSAPVGGQGAWGYTF; CDR3 DNA: TGCAGTGCTCCAGTCGGGGGACAGGGGGCGTGGGGCTACACCTTC
J gene: TRBJ2-7; V gene: TRBV6-5; D gene: TRBD1; clone size: -; CDR3 protein: CATVTGQSYEQYF; CDR3 DNA: TGTGCCACGGTTACGGGACAGAGCTACGAGCAGTACTTC
J gene: TRBJ1-5; V gene: TRBV6-5; D gene: -; clone size: many; CDR3 protein: CASRAPQGKSNQPQHF; CDR3 DNA: TGTGCCAGCAGAGCTCCGCAGGGTAAGAGCAATCAGCCCCAGCATTTT
J gene: TRBJ1-1; V gene: TRBV18; D gene: -; clone size: many; CDR3 protein: CASSPNSNTEAFF; CDR3 DNA: TGTGCCAGCTCACCAAACAGTAACACTGAAGCTTTCTTT
J gene: TRBJ2-2; V gene: TRBV2; D gene: TRBD1; clone size: many; CDR3 protein: CATKRQGAIDTGELFF; CDR3 DNA: TGTGCCACCAAAAGACAGGGGGCGATTGACACCGGGGAGCTGTTTTTT
J gene: TRBJ1-6; V gene: TRBV5-1; D gene: TRBD1; clone size: many; CDR3 protein: CASSDQGARSPLHF; CDR3 DNA: TGCGCCAGCAGCGACCAGGGGGCCAGGTCACCCCTCCACTTT
J gene: TRBJ2-5; V gene: TRBV2; D gene: -; clone size: few; CDR3 protein: CASSENYMGGQETQYF; CDR3 DNA: TGTGCCAGCAGTGAAAACTATATGGGCGGACAAGAGACCCAGTACTTC
J gene: TRBJ2-7; V gene: TRBV7-2; D gene: -; clone size: -; CDR3 protein: CASSFGAPYEQYF; CDR3 DNA: TGTGCCAGCAGCTTCGGGGCCCCCTACGAGCAGTACTTC
J gene: TRBJ1-3; V gene: TRBV7-9; D gene: -; clone size: many; CDR3 protein: CASTKGVPGNTIYF; CDR3 DNA: TGTGCCAGCACCAAAGGGGTCCCTGGAAACACCATATATTTT
J gene: TRBJ2-2; V gene: TRBV6-2/TRBV6-3; D gene: TRBD2; clone size: -; CDR3 protein: CASRDPGLAGPGELFF; CDR3 DNA: TGTGCCAGCAGGGATCCGGGACTAGCGGGACCCGGGGAGCTGTTTTTT
J gene: TRBJ1-2; V gene: TRBV6-5; D gene: -; clone size: many; CDR3 protein: CASNRGGYTF; CDR3 DNA: TGTGCCAGCAATCGGGGTGGCTACACCTTC
J gene: TRBJ2-7; V gene: TRBV5-1; D gene: TRBD2; clone size: many; CDR3 protein: CASSSGLEPYEQYF; CDR3 DNA: TGCGCCAGCAGCTCGGGACTAGAACCCTACGAGCAGTACTTC
J gene: TRBJ2-5; V gene: TRBV2; D gene: -; clone size: many; CDR3 protein: CASSRLETQYF; CDR3 DNA: TGTGCCAGCAGTAGGCTAGAGACCCAGTACTTC
J gene: TRBJ1-3; V gene: TRBV29-1; D gene: -; clone size: many; CDR3 protein: CSVWTDASGNTIYF; CDR3 DNA: TGCAGCGTCTGGACGGACGCCTCTGGAAACACCATATATTTT
J gene: TRBJ1-5; V gene: TRBV20-1; D gene: TRBD1; clone size: many; CDR3 protein: CSARENRGRNAVQPQHF; CDR3 DNA: TGCAGTGCTAGAGAAAACAGGGGGCGTAATGCGGTTCAGCCCCAGCATTTT
J gene: TRBJ1-3; V gene: TRBV7-8; D gene: -; clone size: many; CDR3 protein: CASSLGGRLSGNTIYF; CDR3 DNA: TGTGCCAGCAGCTTAGGAGGCAGACTCTCTGGAAACACCATATATTTT
J gene: TRBJ1-1; V gene: TRBV28; D gene: -; clone size: many; CDR3 protein: CASSLSSGYVDTEAFF; CDR3 DNA: TGTGCCAGCAGTCTTTCTAGTGGTTATGTCGACACTGAAGCTTTCTTT